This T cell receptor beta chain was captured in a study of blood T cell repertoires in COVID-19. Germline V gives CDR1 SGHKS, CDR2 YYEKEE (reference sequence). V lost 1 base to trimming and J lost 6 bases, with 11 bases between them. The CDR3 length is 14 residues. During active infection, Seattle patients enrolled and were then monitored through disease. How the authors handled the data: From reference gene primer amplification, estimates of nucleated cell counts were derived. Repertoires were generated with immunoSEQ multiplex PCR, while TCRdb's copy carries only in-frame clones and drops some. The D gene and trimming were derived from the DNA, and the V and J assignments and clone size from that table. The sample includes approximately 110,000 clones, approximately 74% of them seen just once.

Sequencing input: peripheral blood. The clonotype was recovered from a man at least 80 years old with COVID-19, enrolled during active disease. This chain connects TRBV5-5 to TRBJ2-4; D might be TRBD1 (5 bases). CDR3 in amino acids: CASSLSVGANIQYF. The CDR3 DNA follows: TGTGCCAGCAGCTTGTCGGTAGGGGCAAACATTCAGTACTTC.